This T cell receptor (beta chain) originates from a study of blood T cells in healthy people across ages. V lost 3 bases, J lost 2 bases, and 10 bases stayed unmatched. Germline CDR1 reads SGDLS; CDR2 reads YYNGEE. This CDR3 has 16 residues. This clonotype has just a few counts. A sample-barcoded 5' primer and a J-beta primer mix were used in a second PCR of roughly 6 to 11 cycles. A template-switch adaptor containing 12 random nucleotides labeled each cDNA molecule. MiXCR was run by TCRdb on the 5' RACE reads, yielding one entry per CDR3 protein. The data show about 930,000 distinct CDR3 sequences, with 25% to 30% seen just once and 10% held by the top ten. The sample was also linked to a second study, of T cells of mothers and their children.

This TCR came from a woman between 40 and 55 years old in good health. The specimen sequenced was blood. This rearrangement joins TRBV9 to TRBJ1-1; TRBD1 matches 7 bases. CDR3 DNA sequence: TGTGCCAGCAGCGAAGGACAGGCAATGCCTAACACTGAAGCTTTCTTT. Translated: CASSEGQAMPNTEAFF.